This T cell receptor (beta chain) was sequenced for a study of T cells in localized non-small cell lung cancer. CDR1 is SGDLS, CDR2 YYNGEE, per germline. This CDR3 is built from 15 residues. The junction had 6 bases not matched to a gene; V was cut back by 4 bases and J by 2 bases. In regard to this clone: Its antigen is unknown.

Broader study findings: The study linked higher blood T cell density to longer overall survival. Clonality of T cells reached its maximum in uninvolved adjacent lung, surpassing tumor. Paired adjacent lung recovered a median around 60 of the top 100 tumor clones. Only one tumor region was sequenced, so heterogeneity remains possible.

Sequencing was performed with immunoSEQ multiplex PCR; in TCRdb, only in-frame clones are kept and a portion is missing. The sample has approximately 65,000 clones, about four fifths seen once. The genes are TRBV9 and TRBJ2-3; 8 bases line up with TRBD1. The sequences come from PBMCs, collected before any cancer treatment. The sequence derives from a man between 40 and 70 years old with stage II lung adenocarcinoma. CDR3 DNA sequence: TGTGCCAGCAGCCCCCGGGACAGGAACACAGATACGCAGTATTTT. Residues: CASSPRDRNTDTQYF.